Detailed here is one TCR beta chain. This clone appeared a single time. Its antigen remains undetermined. Within one base of it there is no much larger clone, and no base qualities were kept. The sample comes from a study of blood T cell repertoires in COVID-19 (dated by TCRdb to the early 2020s). Concerning the study at large: Collaborator samples came from the United States, Italy and Spain and covered acute and convalescent phases of COVID-19. The material from the prospective study consisted of cDNA or gDNA derived from T cells, B-cell-depleted T cells, or PBMCs. Deeply sampled blood TCRbeta repertoires from subjects exposed to, actively infected with, or recovered from COVID-19 were included in the dataset. The repertoires were made available in a free public database intended to serve as a resource for research on the immune response to SARS-CoV-2. Samples came from the ongoing ImmuneRACE study (first 160 participants) plus 1,254 subjects from 6 global collaborators. The sample metadata nearly always contained a de-identified subject ID, COVID-19 status, age in years and sex. HLA class I and class II types, where available, came from metadata supplied by the sample provider rather than from assay-based typing.

The collaborating institutions used their own protocols to collect whole blood in K2EDTA tubes. Collaborator samples were shipped for TCRbeta analysis as frozen whole blood, isolated PBMCs, or DNA extracted from either sample type. Broad study findings and their caveats: The quantity of clinical and demographic metadata differed by source and by participant and was supplied without curation.

Trimming at the junction amounts to 4 bases on V and 0 bases on J, and the germline ends lie 6 bases apart. The CDR3 contains 13 residues, cysteine and phenylalanine counted. Left in the record is the CDR3 DNA by itself, 39 bases read in frame from the first base. The germline V gene sets CDR1 to LGHNA and CDR2 to YNFKEQ. TCRbeta CDR3 regions were amplified from genomic DNA using the immunoSEQ Assay, a bias-controlled multiplex PCR. Concerning the study's data processing: Nucleated cell counts per sample were estimated from amplification of reference gene primers within the assay. To quantify the absolute abundance of each unique TCRbeta CDR3 rearrangement, sequence reads were collapsed and filtered. For each sample, productive Simpson clonality was calculated by taking the square root of Simpson's diversity index across productive rearrangements. The table was pulled from immuneACCESS by TCRdb, which kept in-frame rearrangements only. Such tables lose some clones; where checked, under half of the loss comes from unresolved V genes, and the rest has no known cause. V, J and clone size were drawn from that table, and D and trimming were deduced from the DNA. The sample profile shows 61,000 or so clones; roughly 80% of them were found once. The ten largest clones represent less than 7% of the sample.

The chain is encoded by TRBV4-2 joined to TRBJ1-2; no D gene is confidently identified. This clonotype was sampled from a woman in her 70s with acute or convalescent COVID-19. Material for sequencing was peripheral blood. The CDR3 region: CASSLGANYGYTF. DNA sequence: TGTGCCAGCAGCCTCGGGGCTAACTATGGCTACACCTTC.